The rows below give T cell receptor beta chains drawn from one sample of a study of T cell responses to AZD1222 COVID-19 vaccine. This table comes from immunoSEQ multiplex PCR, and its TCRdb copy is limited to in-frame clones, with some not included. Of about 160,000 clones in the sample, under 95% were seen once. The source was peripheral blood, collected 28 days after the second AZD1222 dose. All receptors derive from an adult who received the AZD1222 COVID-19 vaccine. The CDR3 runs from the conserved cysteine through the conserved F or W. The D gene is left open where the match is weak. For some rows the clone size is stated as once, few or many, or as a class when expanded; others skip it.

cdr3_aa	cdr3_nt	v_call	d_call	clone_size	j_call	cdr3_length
CASSVGQPGTGELFF	TGTGCCAGCAGTGTTGGACAGCCGGGCACCGGGGAGCTGTTTTTT	TRBV27	-	-	TRBJ2-2	15
CSPTFLPDRVKPQHF	TGCAGCCCGACATTTTTACCGGACAGGGTCAAGCCCCAGCATTTT	TRBV29-1	TRBD1	-	TRBJ1-5	15
CASSLRKGQSNTGELFF	TGTGCCAGCAGCTTACGTAAGGGACAGTCGAACACCGGGGAGCTGTTTTTT	TRBV7-3	TRBD1	-	TRBJ2-2	17
CASSTQGAAWGYTF	TGTGCCAGCTCGACCCAGGGGGCAGCTTGGGGCTACACCTTC	TRBV18	TRBD1	once	TRBJ1-2	14
CASSIGGRGTEAFF	TGTGCCAGTAGTATCGGCGGCAGGGGCACTGAAGCTTTCTTT	TRBV19	-	-	TRBJ1-1	14
CASSLFLARGLNSPLHF	TGTGCCAGCAGTTTATTTCTGGCCAGGGGGCTGAATTCACCCCTCCACTTT	TRBV27	TRBD1	-	TRBJ1-6	17
CASRVTGTMVDEQFF	TGTGCCAGCAGAGTAACCGGGACAATGGTGGATGAGCAGTTCTTC	TRBV6-5	-	-	TRBJ2-1	15
CASSLQGDTEAFF	TGTGCCAGCAGCTTGCAGGGGGACACTGAAGCTTTCTTT	TRBV11-2	TRBD1	-	TRBJ1-1	13
CAWSVGQGDQPQHF	TGTGCCTGGAGTGTGGGTCAAGGAGATCAGCCCCAGCATTTT	TRBV30	-	-	TRBJ1-5	14
CASSDRPSNYGYTF	TGTGCCAGCAGTGACAGGCCCTCTAACTATGGCTACACCTTC	TRBV6-1	-	-	TRBJ1-2	14
CASSLVAQGEKGYTF	TGTGCCAGCAGCTTAGTTGCACAGGGGGAGAAAGGCTACACCTTC	TRBV7-9	TRBD1	once	TRBJ1-2	15
CASSPGGRQLFF	TGTGCCAGCAGCCCTGGAGGGCGCCAGCTGTTTTTT	TRBV7-6	-	-	TRBJ2-2	12
CASSQVGLNLHEQYF	TGTGCCAGCAGCCAAGTGGGGTTAAATCTCCACGAGCAGTACTTC	TRBV3-1/TRBV3-2	-	-	TRBJ2-7	15
CASSFMGEKLFF	TGTGCCAGCAGTTTTATGGGGGAAAAACTGTTTTTT	TRBV12-3/TRBV12-4	-	-	TRBJ1-4	12
CASSLQNTGELFF	TGTGCCAGCAGCCTCCAGAACACCGGGGAGCTGTTTTTT	TRBV11-3	-	-	TRBJ2-2	13
CASSPPLGISGNTIYF	TGCGCCAGCAGCCCCCCCCTGGGGATCTCTGGAAACACCATATATTTT	TRBV4-1	-	-	TRBJ1-3	16
CASSPQGNYGYTF	TGTGCCAGCAGCCCACAGGGTAACTATGGCTACACCTTC	TRBV11-2	-	-	TRBJ1-2	13
CASSVPYSGQPQHF	TGTGCCAGCAGTGTCCCTTACAGCGGCCAGCCCCAGCATTTT	TRBV2	-	-	TRBJ1-5	14
CSASPRPTTGELFF	TGCAGTGCTAGTCCGCGGCCGACCACCGGGGAGCTGTTTTTT	TRBV20-1	-	once	TRBJ2-2	14
CAISPGQANGYTF	TGTGCCATCAGCCCCGGACAGGCGAATGGCTACACCTTC	TRBV10-3	TRBD1	-	TRBJ1-2	13
CASSSPGGGETQYF	TGTGCCAGCAGCTCGCCTGGGGGAGGCGAGACCCAGTACTTC	TRBV7-9	-	-	TRBJ2-5	14
CASSQEGAPYEQYF	TGTGCCAGCAGCCAGGAGGGAGCCCCCTACGAGCAGTACTTC	TRBV7-9	-	-	TRBJ2-7	14
CASSQDGGSTYLNYGYTF	TGTGCCAGCAGCCAAGATGGGGGCAGTACATACCTTAACTATGGCTACACCTTC	TRBV3-1/TRBV3-2	-	-	TRBJ1-2	18
CASSFSWQGARETQYF	TGTGCCAGCAGTTTTTCGTGGCAGGGGGCAAGGGAGACCCAGTACTTC	TRBV27	TRBD1	-	TRBJ2-5	16
CASSSDLSAQHF	TGTGCCAGCAGCTCGGACCTGTCGGCCCAGCATTTT	TRBV7-8	-	few	TRBJ1-5	12
CASSARAGTVSNQPQHF	TGTGCCAGCAGCGCCCGCGCCGGGACGGTGAGCAATCAGCCCCAGCATTTT	TRBV7-8	-	-	TRBJ1-5	17
CAWGQGINSPLHF	TGTGCCTGGGGACAGGGGATCAATTCACCCCTCCACTTT	TRBV30	TRBD1	-	TRBJ1-6	13
CASSQTVTVSSYNEQFF	TGTGCCAGCAGCCAAACCGTGACGGTGAGCTCCTACAATGAGCAGTTCTTC	TRBV3-1/TRBV3-2	-	once	TRBJ2-1	17
CASSQAPGAIETQYF	TGCGCCAGCAGCCAAGCGCCAGGGGCGATAGAGACCCAGTACTTC	TRBV4-1	-	-	TRBJ2-5	15
CSVEEGVGSSYNEQFF	TGCAGCGTTGAAGAGGGTGTAGGGAGCTCCTACAATGAGCAGTTCTTC	TRBV29-1	-	-	TRBJ2-1	16
CATSPAVDDQPQHF	TGTGCCACCTCACCAGCCGTTGATGATCAGCCCCAGCATTTT	TRBV2	-	-	TRBJ1-5	14
CASSRDVVGYTF	TGCGCCAGCAGTAGGGACGTCGTTGGCTACACCTTC	TRBV10-2	-	-	TRBJ1-2	12
CASSIPGGNTIYF	TGTGCCAGTAGTATCCCGGGTGGAAACACCATATATTTT	TRBV19	-	once	TRBJ1-3	13
CASSLSLAVGYNEQFF	TGCGCCAGCAGCTTGTCCCTAGCGGTAGGATACAATGAGCAGTTCTTC	TRBV5-1	TRBD2	-	TRBJ2-1	16
CASSLDQPGGNSPLHF	TGTGCCAGCAGTCTCGACCAGCCAGGGGGTAATTCACCCCTCCACTTT	TRBV6-6	TRBD1	-	TRBJ1-6	16
CANPPGAYYEQYF	TGTGCCAATCCACCGGGGGCTTACTACGAGCAGTACTTC	TRBV6-5	-	few	TRBJ2-7	13
CSASRSGGTDTQYF	TGCAGTGCTAGTCGGAGCGGGGGCACAGATACGCAGTATTTT	TRBV20-1	TRBD2	-	TRBJ2-3	14
CASSPRQNYGYTF	TGTGCCAGCAGTCCCCGACAGAACTATGGCTACACCTTC	TRBV27	-	-	TRBJ1-2	13
CSVARLHTDTQYF	TGCAGCGTTGCGAGACTCCACACAGATACGCAGTATTTT	TRBV29-1	-	-	TRBJ2-3	13
CASSLEQGFGGYTF	TGCGCCAGCAGCTTGGAACAGGGCTTCGGTGGCTACACCTTC	TRBV5-1	-	-	TRBJ1-2	14
CASSPGNSGNTIYF	TGTGCCAGCAGCCCCGGTAACTCTGGAAACACCATATATTTT	TRBV7-2	-	few	TRBJ1-3	14
CASSSGQPNTEAFF	TGCGCCAGCAGCTCGGGACAGCCGAACACTGAAGCTTTCTTT	TRBV5-1	TRBD1	few	TRBJ1-1	14
CASSNRLAGANEQYF	TGTGCCAGCAGTAACCGACTAGCGGGGGCGAACGAGCAGTACTTC	TRBV6-5	TRBD2	once	TRBJ2-7	15
CATSSTTYWGEWIRSSGNTIYF	TGTGCCACCAGTTCGACCACTTATTGGGGGGAATGGATCCGATCCTCTGGAAACACCATATATTTT	TRBV24-1	-	-	TRBJ1-3	22
CASTTGATGELFF	TGTGCCAGCACAACCGGGGCCACCGGGGAGCTGTTTTTT	TRBV16	-	-	TRBJ2-2	13
CASSTMGGGGSPLHF	TGTGCCAGCAGCACGATGGGTGGGGGCGGTTCACCCCTCCACTTT	TRBV9	-	once	TRBJ1-6	15
CASSSVRTAVREKLFF	TGTGCCAGCAGTTCCGTCCGGACAGCTGTTAGGGAAAAACTGTTTTTT	TRBV27	-	few	TRBJ1-4	16
CASSLTGGGRETQYF	TGTGCCAGCAGTTTAACGGGGGGGGGCCGGGAGACCCAGTACTTC	TRBV27	TRBD2	-	TRBJ2-5	15
CASSQSWGGKWAFF	TGTGCCAGCAGCCAAAGCTGGGGGGGGAAGTGGGCTTTCTTT	TRBV14	-	-	TRBJ1-1	14
CASGSAYEQYF	TGTGCTAGTGGTTCAGCCTACGAGCAGTACTTC	TRBV12-5	-	few	TRBJ2-7	11
CASRVGIGGGTNTEAFF	TGTGCCAGCAGAGTCGGGATTGGGGGCGGAACGAACACTGAAGCTTTCTTT	TRBV27	-	-	TRBJ1-1	17
CASSHDRAEAFF	TGCGCCAGCAGTCACGACAGGGCTGAAGCTTTCTTT	TRBV10-1	TRBD1	-	TRBJ1-1	12
CSVVGLGGYTF	TGCAGCGTTGTAGGGCTGGGTGGCTACACCTTC	TRBV29-1	-	-	TRBJ1-2	11